This T cell receptor (beta chain) was obtained from a study of blood T cell repertoires in COVID-19. V was trimmed by 0 bases and J by 3 bases, leaving 12 bases between them. The CDR3 loop spans 15 amino acids. Germline assignment: CDR1 SGHDT and CDR2 YYEEEE. Profiled with immunoSEQ multiplex PCR; TCRdb holds only in-frame clones, not every one. The sample has approximately 440,000 clones, around 89% seen once. The chain employs TRBV5-6 and TRBJ1-2, with D possibly being TRBD1 (6 bases). The sample consisted of peripheral blood. The origin of this receptor is a woman aged 45 to 65 with COVID-19, enrolled during active disease. The CDR3 loop reads CASSLGDTDYYGYTF. CDR3 DNA sequence: TGTGCCAGCAGCTTGGGGGACACCGACTACTATGGCTACACCTTC.